Given below is one TCR beta chain in context. What antigen it recognizes has not been identified. The input lacks base qualities; no much larger clone sits a single base away. The collaborating institutions used their own protocols to collect whole blood in K2EDTA tubes. For TCRbeta analysis, collaborators shipped samples as frozen whole blood, isolated PBMCs, or DNA extracted from either of those sample types. This sample was included in a study of blood T cell repertoires in COVID-19 (dated by TCRdb to the early 2020s). In terms of the full investigation: Samples from collaborators originated in the United States, Italy and Spain and spanned both the acute and convalescent phases of COVID-19. The material from the prospective study consisted of cDNA or gDNA derived from T cells, B-cell-depleted T cells, or PBMCs. The dataset comprised deeply sampled blood TCRbeta repertoires from subjects exposed to, actively infected with, or recovered from COVID-19. The repertoires were released in a freely available public database meant as a resource for research on the immune response to SARS-CoV-2. Samples were obtained from the ongoing ImmuneRACE study (first 160 participants) and from 1,254 subjects provided by 6 global collaborators. A de-identified subject ID, COVID-19 status, age in years and sex were almost always included in the sample metadata. Where available, HLA class I and class II types were taken from metadata supplied by the sample provider and were not determined by assay-based typing. Findings and caveats that apply to the study as a whole: Clinical and demographic metadata were provided uncurated, with the amount varying by source and participant.

CDR1 is given as PRHDT and CDR2 as FYEKMQ, both from the germline V gene (reference sequence). The CDR3 contains 20 residues, cysteine and phenylalanine counted. Only CDR3 DNA remains: 60 bases, in frame from the first base. Germline trimming amounts to 0 bases on V and 7 bases on J, with 18 as the count of junction bases outside the gene matches. TCRbeta CDR3 regions were amplified from genomic DNA using the immunoSEQ Assay, a bias-controlled multiplex PCR. The original pipeline was this. Within the assay, amplification of reference gene primers was used to estimate how many nucleated cells each sample contained. To quantify the absolute abundance of each unique TCRbeta CDR3 rearrangement, sequence reads were collapsed and filtered. For each sample, productive Simpson clonality was calculated as the square root of Simpson's diversity index across productive rearrangements. The clones in this table, taken by TCRdb from immuneACCESS, are in-frame only. Not every clone is retained; where verified, under half of the shortfall comes from an unresolved V gene, and the cause of the rest is unknown. V and J calls and clone size are copied from that table; D and trimming were computed from the DNA. This sample has about 270,000 clones in its table, and about nine tenths of those were observed once. The ten largest clones add up to over 8% of the sample.

Sequencing input: peripheral blood. The receptor comes from a man between 40 and 49 years old with active or convalescent COVID-19. The V and J segments used are TRBV13 and TRBJ2-1; a stretch of 10 junction bases matches TRBD1. CDR3 sequence: CASSLGLTGQGFWAGNEQFF. The DNA reads as follows: TGTGCCAGCAGCTTAGGCCTAACGGGACAGGGGTTTTGGGCGGGGAATGAGCAGTTCTTC.